The 9 T cell receptor beta chains below all came from one sample that was sequenced in a study of blood T cell repertoires in COVID-19. Method: immunoSEQ multiplex PCR; TCRdb's copy keeps in-frame clones and lacks some. Altogether 70,000 to 80,000 clones are present, roughly 80% being singletons, with the ten largest covering approximately 10%. Material: peripheral blood. These TCRs come from a human donor in a cohort sampled during active COVID-19.

This chain joins TRBV13 and TRBJ2-1, with unresolved D. This CDR3 spans 12 amino acids. Trimming took 5 bases from V and 8 from J, leaving 10 bases between them. Germline CDR1 PRHDT, CDR2 FYEKMQ (reference sequence). CDR3 residues: CASSLQLHEQFF. In DNA form, the CDR3 reads TGTGCCAGCAGCCTTCAACTCCATGAGCAGTTCTTC.

This rearrangement joins TRBV11-2 to TRBJ2-1, with D tentatively TRBD2 (6 bases). This CDR3 is built from 14 residues. CDR1 is SGHAT and CDR2 is FQNNGV in the germline V gene. Trimming left V 5 bases short and J 9 bases short, with 17 bases between. CDR3 coding DNA: TGTGCCAGCAGCCTGGGGGGAGCTCGGAGTGAGCAGTTCTTC. This encodes CASSLGGARSEQFF.

The V and J genes are TRBV2 and TRBJ1-5; possible D gene TRBD1, 5 bases. The V gene lost 7 bases and the J gene lost 6 bases, with 13 bases spanning the gap. The germline CDR1 and CDR2 sequences are SNHLY and FYNNEI. The CDR3 length is 13 residues. CDR3 sequence: CASTRQLIQPQHF. The CDR3 coding sequence is TGTGCCAGCACTAGACAGTTGATTCAGCCCCAGCATTTT. Full variable domain (rest looked up from reference TRBV2 and TRBJ1-5): EPEVTQTPSHQVTQMGQEVILRCVPISNHLYFYWYRQILGQKVEFLVSFYNNEISEKSEIFDDQFSVERPDGSNFTLKIRSTKLEDSAMYFCASTRQLIQPQHFGDGTRLSIL.

CDR3 coding DNA: TGTGCCAGCAGCCAAGCGCCCGGGGGTGGCGAAAAACTGTTTTTT. This codes for CASSQAPGGGEKLFF. The V gene is TRBV3-1 (or the pseudogene TRBV3-2), the J gene TRBJ1-4; D is perhaps TRBD1 (5 bases). The CDR3 consists of 15 residues. CDR1 is LGHDT, CDR2 YNNKEL, per germline (reference sequence). With 1 base removed from V and 8 bases from J, the gap between germline ends came to 14 bases.

This clone was recorded a few times. The J gene is TRBJ2-1, the V gene TRBV11-2; TRBD2 matches at 15 bases. J lost 9 bases, V lost 5 bases, and 2 bases had no gene match. The CDR3 extends over 14 amino acids. CDR1 is SGHAT, CDR2 FQNNGV, per germline. The CDR3 DNA sequence: TGTGCCAGCAGCAAGGGACTAGCGGGAGGTGAGCAGTTCTTC. Encoded protein: CASSKGLAGGEQFF.

A remark on this clone: This same CDR3 is encoded by further DNA sequences in the sample. The V gene is TRBV7-9, the J gene TRBJ2-3, with TRBD2 matching 10 bases. Germline CDR1 reads SEHNR; CDR2 reads FQNEAQ (reference sequence). The CDR3 consists of 15 residues. Unmatched junction bases numbered 2, after V lost 2 bases and J lost 3 bases. Here the CDR3 reads CASSLLAGATDTQYF. As DNA, the CDR3 is TGTGCCAGCAGCTTACTAGCGGGAGCGACAGATACGCAGTATTTT. Full variable domain (remainder filled in from reference TRBV7-9 and TRBJ2-3): DTGVSQNPRHKITKRGQNVTFRCDPISEHNRLYWYRQTLGQGPEFLTYFQNEAQLEKSRLLSDRFSAERPKGSFSTLEIQRTEQGDSAMYLCASSLLAGATDTQYFGPGTRLTVL.

J is TRBJ1-1 and V is TRBV29-1; D unclear. V gave up 4 bases and J gave up 4 bases, with 13 bases separating them. In germline, CDR1 is SQVTM, CDR2 ANQGSEA. The CDR3 loop spans 13 amino acids. CDR3 DNA: TGCAGCGTTGGAACTGGCACAGCCACTGAAGCTTTCTTT. Its protein is CSVGTGTATEAFF.

The V call is TRBV5-1, the J call TRBJ2-3; D perhaps matches TRBD2 (6 bases). This CDR3 comprises 15 residues. With 3 bases removed from V and 0 bases from J, the gap between germline ends came to 11 bases. Looked up from germline, CDR1 is SGHRS and CDR2 is YFSETQ. The CDR3 here is CASSYRDSSTDTQYF. In DNA, the CDR3 is TGCGCCAGCAGCTACCGGGACTCGAGCACAGATACGCAGTATTTT.

V is TRBV13 and J is TRBJ1-3; D perhaps matches TRBD1 (6 bases). CDR3 length: 16 residues. Trimming left V 9 bases short and J 0 bases short, with 18 bases between. Germline CDR1 PRHDT, CDR2 FYEKMQ (reference sequence). Here the CDR3 reads CASTNLQGLSGNTIYF. In DNA, the CDR3 is TGTGCCAGTACCAACCTTCAGGGGCTCTCTGGAAACACCATATATTTT.